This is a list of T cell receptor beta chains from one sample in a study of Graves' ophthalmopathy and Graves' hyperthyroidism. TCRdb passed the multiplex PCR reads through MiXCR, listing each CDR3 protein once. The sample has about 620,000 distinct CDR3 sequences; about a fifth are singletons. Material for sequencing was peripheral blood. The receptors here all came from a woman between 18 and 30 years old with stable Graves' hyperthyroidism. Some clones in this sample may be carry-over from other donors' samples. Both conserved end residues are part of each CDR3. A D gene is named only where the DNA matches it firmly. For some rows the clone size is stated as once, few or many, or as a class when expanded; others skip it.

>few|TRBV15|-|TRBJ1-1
CATSRDYVTLNTEAFF
TGTGCCACCAGCAGAGATTATGTGACATTGAACACTGAAGCTTTCTTT
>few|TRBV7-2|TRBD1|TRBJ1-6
CASSLRTGEASPLHF
TGTGCCAGCAGCTTGAGGACAGGGGAGGCTTCACCCCTCCACTTT
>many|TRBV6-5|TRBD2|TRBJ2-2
CASSYSDTSGTGELFF
TGTGCCAGCAGTTACTCGGACACTAGCGGGACCGGGGAGCTGTTTTTT
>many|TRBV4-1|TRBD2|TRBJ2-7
CASSQDQGGSLEQYF
TGCGCCAGCAGCCAAGATCAGGGAGGGTCCCTCGAGCAGTACTTC
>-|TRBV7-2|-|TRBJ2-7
CASSLDPSLASQYF
TGTGCCAGCAGCTTAGACCCTTCTCTAGCGAGTCAGTACTTC
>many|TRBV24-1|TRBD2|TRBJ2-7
CATSEGLAGPYEQYF
TGTGCCACCAGTGAGGGACTAGCGGGACCCTACGAGCAGTACTTC
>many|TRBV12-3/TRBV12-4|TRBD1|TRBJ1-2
CASTPGQGAGYTF
TGTGCCAGCACCCCGGGACAGGGGGCTGGCTACACCTTC
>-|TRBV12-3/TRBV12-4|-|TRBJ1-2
CASSPGTFYGYTF
TGTGCCAGCAGTCCTGGCACATTCTATGGCTACACCTTC
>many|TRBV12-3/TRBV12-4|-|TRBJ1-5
CASSRDERRPQHF
TGTGCCAGCAGTCGGGACGAGCGCAGGCCCCAGCATTTT
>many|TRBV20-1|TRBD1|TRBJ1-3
CSARDLAGGADTIYF
TGCAGTGCTAGAGATCTCGCAGGGGGCGCGGACACCATATATTTT
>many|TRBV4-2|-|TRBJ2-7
CASSQGDTSYEQYF
TGTGCCAGCAGCCAGGGGGACACATCCTACGAGCAGTACTTC